The rows below give T cell receptor beta chains drawn from one sample of a study of blood T cell repertoires in COVID-19. The assay was immunoSEQ multiplex PCR, and TCRdb's table has in-frame clones only and misses some. The sample yields about 48,000 clones, about four fifths seen once. Specimen: peripheral blood. The receptors were gathered from a human donor in a cohort sampled during active COVID-19. Each CDR3 is given with its conserved first and last residue. The order of the fields is CDR3 DNA, CDR3 protein, J gene, clone size, V gene, D gene. D genes are given only for firm matches. Size is omitted from some rows. Given values are once, few, many or a class for expanded clones.

CDR3nt: TGTGCCACCAGCAGAGGTATAGCTAACTATGGCTACACCTTC
CDR3aa: CATSRGIANYGYTF
j_gene: TRBJ1-2
abundance: .
v_gene: TRBV15
d_gene: .

CDR3nt: TGTGCCACCAGTGATTTGGGTCGAGCGAGCGGGCGGAACACCGGGGAGCTGTTTTTT
CDR3aa: CATSDLGRASGRNTGELFF
j_gene: TRBJ2-2
abundance: .
v_gene: TRBV24-1
d_gene: .

CDR3nt: TGCAGCGTTGGGGGCGGGGGCACAGATACGCAGTATTTT
CDR3aa: CSVGGGGTDTQYF
j_gene: TRBJ2-3
abundance: .
v_gene: TRBV29-1
d_gene: .

CDR3nt: TGTGCCAGCAGTTACGAAGGGGGCAACTATGGCTACACCTTC
CDR3aa: CASSYEGGNYGYTF
j_gene: TRBJ1-2
abundance: once
v_gene: TRBV6-2/TRBV6-3
d_gene: TRBD1

CDR3nt: TGTGCCACCAGTGGTCGCCAGCGGGGGGGTAACACAGATACGCAGTATTTT
CDR3aa: CATSGRQRGGNTDTQYF
j_gene: TRBJ2-3
abundance: few
v_gene: TRBV24-1
d_gene: TRBD2

CDR3nt: TGTGCCAGCAGTGACGTGGGGGCGAACTATGGCTACACCTTC
CDR3aa: CASSDVGANYGYTF
j_gene: TRBJ1-2
abundance: few
v_gene: TRBV6-1
d_gene: .

CDR3nt: TGTGCCAGCAGTGAATACGCCGGGACTAGCGGGGGCTACGAGCAGTACTTC
CDR3aa: CASSEYAGTSGGYEQYF
j_gene: TRBJ2-7
abundance: .
v_gene: TRBV25-1
d_gene: TRBD2

CDR3nt: TGTGCCAGCAGTTTATCCGGGAATAATTCACCCCTCCACTTT
CDR3aa: CASSLSGNNSPLHF
j_gene: TRBJ1-6
abundance: once
v_gene: TRBV28
d_gene: .

CDR3nt: TGTGCCAGCAGCGTAGGGGGGACATGGGTTCCTGGCTACACCTTC
CDR3aa: CASSVGGTWVPGYTF
j_gene: TRBJ1-2
abundance: .
v_gene: TRBV9
d_gene: .

CDR3nt: TGTGCCAGCAGCTTAGCCCCGACATCGGGCTACACCTTC
CDR3aa: CASSLAPTSGYTF
j_gene: TRBJ1-2
abundance: .
v_gene: TRBV7-9
d_gene: .

CDR3nt: TGCGCCAGCAGCTCCACAGGAACAACTAATGAAAAACTGTTTTTT
CDR3aa: CASSSTGTTNEKLFF
j_gene: TRBJ1-4
abundance: .
v_gene: TRBV5-1
d_gene: .

CDR3nt: TGTGCCAGTAGTAGTCCTCTCAGTAAATATAGCAATCAGCCCCAGCATTTT
CDR3aa: CASSSPLSKYSNQPQHF
j_gene: TRBJ1-5
abundance: few
v_gene: TRBV19
d_gene: .

CDR3nt: TGTGCCAGCAGCGTATTCCAGGGGGTTACAGATACGCAGTATTTT
CDR3aa: CASSVFQGVTDTQYF
j_gene: TRBJ2-3
abundance: .
v_gene: TRBV9
d_gene: TRBD1

CDR3nt: TGTGCCAGCAGTTACCGGACTAGCGGGGGGTTGGATGAGCAGTTCTTC
CDR3aa: CASSYRTSGGLDEQFF
j_gene: TRBJ2-1
abundance: .
v_gene: TRBV6-2/TRBV6-3
d_gene: TRBD2

CDR3nt: TGCAGTGCAGCGGGGAACTATGGCTACACCTTC
CDR3aa: CSAAGNYGYTF
j_gene: TRBJ1-2
abundance: .
v_gene: TRBV20-1
d_gene: .

CDR3nt: TGTGCCAGCAGCCCTACTAGCGCCATGAGCACAGATACGCAGTATTTT
CDR3aa: CASSPTSAMSTDTQYF
j_gene: TRBJ2-3
abundance: .
v_gene: TRBV5-4
d_gene: TRBD2

CDR3nt: TGTGCCAGCAGGTCTGCTCGGGGGGAAAACTATGGCTACACCTTC
CDR3aa: CASRSARGENYGYTF
j_gene: TRBJ1-2
abundance: few
v_gene: TRBV6-5
d_gene: .

CDR3nt: TGTGCCAGCAGCACCCTTGGACTGGGAGGAGAGACCCAGTACTTC
CDR3aa: CASSTLGLGGETQYF
j_gene: TRBJ2-5
abundance: .
v_gene: TRBV9
d_gene: .

CDR3nt: TGCGCCAGCAGCGGGAGGGGGAAAGGAACTGAAGCTTTCTTT
CDR3aa: CASSGRGKGTEAFF
j_gene: TRBJ1-1
abundance: .
v_gene: TRBV5-1
d_gene: .

CDR3nt: TGTGCCAGCAGTTTACGACCCGGACAGGGTTACGAGCAGTACTTC
CDR3aa: CASSLRPGQGYEQYF
j_gene: TRBJ2-7
abundance: .
v_gene: TRBV27
d_gene: TRBD1

CDR3nt: TGTGCCAGCAGCGAGGGGGGACTAAAAGAGACCCAGTACTTC
CDR3aa: CASSEGGLKETQYF
j_gene: TRBJ2-5
abundance: few
v_gene: TRBV9
d_gene: .

CDR3nt: TGTGCCAGCAGCCATCCTGGACTAGCTACCTACGAGCAGTACTTC
CDR3aa: CASSHPGLATYEQYF
j_gene: TRBJ2-7
abundance: .
v_gene: TRBV7-6
d_gene: TRBD2

CDR3nt: TGTGCCAGCAGCTTAGGAGGACTAGCGGGGGGAAACACCGGGGAGCTGTTTTTT
CDR3aa: CASSLGGLAGGNTGELFF
j_gene: TRBJ2-2
abundance: once
v_gene: TRBV7-9
d_gene: TRBD2

CDR3nt: TGTGCCAGCAGCGGTGACGGGTACCCGGAAAAAGAGCAGTACTTC
CDR3aa: CASSGDGYPEKEQYF
j_gene: TRBJ2-7
abundance: few
v_gene: TRBV3-1/TRBV3-2
d_gene: .

CDR3nt: TGTGCCAGCAGCCAACCCCCCAGCTCCTACAATGAGCAGTTCTTC
CDR3aa: CASSQPPSSYNEQFF
j_gene: TRBJ2-1
abundance: .
v_gene: TRBV14
d_gene: .

CDR3nt: TGCGCCAGCAGCCCTAGCCCGGGACTAGCGGGGTGGGTCTTC
CDR3aa: CASSPSPGLAGWVF
j_gene: TRBJ2-1
abundance: .
v_gene: TRBV5-1
d_gene: TRBD2

CDR3nt: TGCGCCAGCAGCAGTGGACAGGGGGGATCCTACGAGCAGTACTTC
CDR3aa: CASSSGQGGSYEQYF
j_gene: TRBJ2-7
abundance: .
v_gene: TRBV5-1
d_gene: TRBD1

CDR3nt: TGTGCCATCAGTCCAGGGGGAAATCAGCCCCAGCATTTT
CDR3aa: CAISPGGNQPQHF
j_gene: TRBJ1-5
abundance: .
v_gene: TRBV10-3
d_gene: TRBD1

CDR3nt: TGTGCCAGCAGCTTAGCTGGGCGGGGGGTGTTCGGGACCCAGTACTTC
CDR3aa: CASSLAGRGVFGTQYF
j_gene: TRBJ2-5
abundance: .
v_gene: TRBV7-2
d_gene: TRBD2

CDR3nt: TGTGCCAGCAGCTTAGTGCCAGGGGACACCGGGGAGCTGTTTTTT
CDR3aa: CASSLVPGDTGELFF
j_gene: TRBJ2-2
abundance: .
v_gene: TRBV11-3
d_gene: .

CDR3nt: TGTGCCAGCAGTGAAGGGGCCTTTGGCTATGGCTACACCTTC
CDR3aa: CASSEGAFGYGYTF
j_gene: TRBJ1-2
abundance: few
v_gene: TRBV2
d_gene: .

CDR3nt: TGTGCCAGCAGCTACAGAGCGGGCGCGTGGGAGACCCAGTACTTC
CDR3aa: CASSYRAGAWETQYF
j_gene: TRBJ2-5
abundance: .
v_gene: TRBV7-8
d_gene: .

CDR3nt: TGCAGCGCGGACAGGGGCGATGAGCAGTTCTTC
CDR3aa: CSADRGDEQFF
j_gene: TRBJ2-1
abundance: .
v_gene: TRBV29-1
d_gene: TRBD1

CDR3nt: TGTGCCAGCAGGCAAAACAGGGAAAGGAACACTGAAGCTTTCTTT
CDR3aa: CASRQNRERNTEAFF
j_gene: TRBJ1-1
abundance: .
v_gene: TRBV2
d_gene: .

CDR3nt: TGCGCCAGCAGCTTGGGGCTAGTGGAGGATACGCAGTATTTT
CDR3aa: CASSLGLVEDTQYF
j_gene: TRBJ2-3
abundance: .
v_gene: TRBV5-1
d_gene: .

CDR3nt: TGTGCTAGTGGTCCACGTTCTAGTGGGGCCCGCTACGAGCAGTACTTC
CDR3aa: CASGPRSSGARYEQYF
j_gene: TRBJ2-7
abundance: .
v_gene: TRBV12-5
d_gene: .

CDR3nt: TGTGCCAGTAGCCCAATCGGGACAGGGTACACTGAAGCTTTCTTT
CDR3aa: CASSPIGTGYTEAFF
j_gene: TRBJ1-1
abundance: .
v_gene: TRBV19
d_gene: TRBD1

CDR3nt: TGCAGCGTTGAAGTGGGGGGGCGCGAGCAGTACTTC
CDR3aa: CSVEVGGREQYF
j_gene: TRBJ2-7
abundance: few
v_gene: TRBV29-1
d_gene: .

CDR3nt: TGTGCCAGCAGCTTAGCTGGGACAGGGAGCTACGAGCAGTACTTC
CDR3aa: CASSLAGTGSYEQYF
j_gene: TRBJ2-7
abundance: once
v_gene: TRBV7-2
d_gene: TRBD1

CDR3nt: TGTGCCAGCAGTGCGACACGAGGACTGGGATACAATGAGCAGTTCTTC
CDR3aa: CASSATRGLGYNEQFF
j_gene: TRBJ2-1
abundance: .
v_gene: TRBV6-1
d_gene: .

CDR3nt: TGTGCCACCAGCAGAGATGCCCAGGGCGGAGCTTTCTTT
CDR3aa: CATSRDAQGGAFF
j_gene: TRBJ1-1
abundance: .
v_gene: TRBV15
d_gene: .

CDR3nt: TGTGCCAGCAAACTTGGACAGGGGGCGACTCAGCCCCAGCATTTT
CDR3aa: CASKLGQGATQPQHF
j_gene: TRBJ1-5
abundance: .
v_gene: TRBV6-6
d_gene: TRBD1

CDR3nt: TGCGCCAGCAGCCTGGGACAGATCGGAAACACCATATATTTT
CDR3aa: CASSLGQIGNTIYF
j_gene: TRBJ1-3
abundance: .
v_gene: TRBV5-1
d_gene: TRBD1

CDR3nt: TGTGCCAGCGCACGCGGGGGGGCCTGGAATGAGCAGTTCTTC
CDR3aa: CASARGGAWNEQFF
j_gene: TRBJ2-1
abundance: .
v_gene: TRBV7-3
d_gene: TRBD2

CDR3nt: TGTGCCAGCAGCTTAGCCCGGACTAGCGGGGGCACAGATACGCAGTATTTT
CDR3aa: CASSLARTSGGTDTQYF
j_gene: TRBJ2-3
abundance: few
v_gene: TRBV7-2
d_gene: TRBD2

CDR3nt: TGTGCCAGCAGCTTAGGGGGACAGGTTAGCACAGATACGCAGTATTTT
CDR3aa: CASSLGGQVSTDTQYF
j_gene: TRBJ2-3
abundance: .
v_gene: TRBV7-2
d_gene: TRBD1

CDR3nt: TGCGCCAGCAGCTCACTAGCCGGGACCCGGGCGCAGCAGTACTTC
CDR3aa: CASSSLAGTRAQQYF
j_gene: TRBJ2-7
abundance: .
v_gene: TRBV5-1
d_gene: .

CDR3nt: TGTGCCAGCAGCTTAAAGCGGGGGGTTTCCCAGGAGACCCAGTACTTC
CDR3aa: CASSLKRGVSQETQYF
j_gene: TRBJ2-5
abundance: .
v_gene: TRBV7-9
d_gene: TRBD2

CDR3nt: TGTGCCAGCAGCTTATACGGTAAAGGCTACACCTTC
CDR3aa: CASSLYGKGYTF
j_gene: TRBJ1-2
abundance: .
v_gene: TRBV11-2
d_gene: .

CDR3nt: TGTGCCAGCAGCCGCGACCCGGGACTGGCCTACGAGCAGTACTTC
CDR3aa: CASSRDPGLAYEQYF
j_gene: TRBJ2-7
abundance: .
v_gene: TRBV4-2
d_gene: .

CDR3nt: TGTGCCAGCAGCTTGGTAGGGGCTGAAAATTCACCCCTCCACTTT
CDR3aa: CASSLVGAENSPLHF
j_gene: TRBJ1-6
abundance: .
v_gene: TRBV7-2
d_gene: .

CDR3nt: TGCAGCCCGGGGACTACGAACACCGGGGAGCTGTTTTTT
CDR3aa: CSPGTTNTGELFF
j_gene: TRBJ2-2
abundance: .
v_gene: TRBV29-1
d_gene: TRBD2

CDR3nt: TGTGCCAGCAGTGAAGGGGGGGACTCATATGGCTACACCTTC
CDR3aa: CASSEGGDSYGYTF
j_gene: TRBJ1-2
abundance: .
v_gene: TRBV6-1
d_gene: .

CDR3nt: TGTGCCAGCTCCGGGACAGGGGTTTACACTGAAGCTTTCTTT
CDR3aa: CASSGTGVYTEAFF
j_gene: TRBJ1-1
abundance: .
v_gene: TRBV2
d_gene: TRBD1

CDR3nt: TGTGCCAGCAGCCCAGGGATTTTGGGTGTTGAGCAGTTCTTC
CDR3aa: CASSPGILGVEQFF
j_gene: TRBJ2-1
abundance: .
v_gene: TRBV11-3
d_gene: .